This T cell receptor (beta chain) is from a study of blood T cell repertoires in COVID-19. Method: immunoSEQ multiplex PCR; TCRdb's copy keeps in-frame clones and lacks some. The sample has about 440,000 clones, roughly 89% seen once. In germline, CDR1 is PRHDT, CDR2 FYEKMQ (reference sequence). The CDR3 spans 15 residues. V was clipped by 2 bases and J by 5 bases; unmatched bases: 6. The V gene is TRBV13, the J gene TRBJ2-4, with 7 bases that match TRBD1. Material for sequencing was peripheral blood. This sequence originates from a woman under 40 with acute or convalescent COVID-19. The CDR3 coding sequence is TGTGCCAGCAGCTTAACGGGACAGCCAGAAAACATTCAGTACTTC. Translation gives CASSLTGQPENIQYF.